The clone carrying this T cell receptor beta chain is a singleton in its sample. Its antigen is currently unknown. V was trimmed by 2 bases and J by 0 bases, leaving 10 bases between them. The CDR3 contains 15 residues. CDR1 KGHSH and CDR2 LQKENI come from the germline V gene. The data are from a study of glioma-infiltrating T cells after dendritic cell vaccination. At the level of the study: Between the early 2000s and the early 2010s, patients got autologous tumor lysate-pulsed dendritic cell vaccines. Monocyte-derived dendritic cells, cultured seven days with IL-4 and GM-CSF, were pulsed with autologous tumor lysate. General observations from the study: Longer survival after dendritic cell vaccination followed higher pretreatment TIL content.

Primers: 60 V beta forward and 13 J beta reverse. Measured with immunoSEQ multiplex PCR; TCRdb has only the in-frame clones, and not every one. The table shows about 73,000 clones, with approximately 80% occurring only once. The source was blood, collected before dendritic cell vaccination. This rearrangement joins TRBV18 to TRBJ1-1; a possible D gene is TRBD1 (6 bases). The origin of this receptor is a human donor with glioblastoma. In nucleotides, the CDR3 is TGTGCCAGCTCACCAGTGGGGGCGATGAACACTGAAGCTTTCTTT. Amino acids: CASSPVGAMNTEAFF.